The rows below give T cell receptor beta chains drawn from one sample of a study of early T cells in non-severe SARS-CoV-2 infection. Each CDR3 protein is one row after TCRdb ran MiXCR on the 5' RACE reads. The data contain about 49,000 distinct CDR3 sequences, about 4.2% of them singletons. The source material was whole blood. These receptors all come from an adult who was a healthcare worker with PCR-confirmed SARS-CoV-2 infection or an uninfected control (not recorded which). Each CDR3 is given with its conserved first and last residue. The order of the fields is D gene, J gene, V gene, CDR3 protein. D genes are given only for firm matches.

TRBD2 | TRBJ2-4 | TRBV29-1 | CSVSLSGREVRIKNIQYF
TRBD1 | TRBJ1-2 | TRBV20-1 | CSVQKGGDYGYTF
TRBD2 | TRBJ2-7 | TRBV29-1 | CSVTLAGYHEQYF
TRBD2 | TRBJ2-3 | TRBV6-5 | CASSTLAGVTDTQYF
NA | TRBJ2-3 | TRBV7-3 | CASSLRRASSTDTQYF
TRBD1 | TRBJ2-1 | TRBV15 | CATSRANTGTGPYNEQFF
TRBD1 | TRBJ2-1 | TRBV10-3 | CAIRRDSYNEQFF
NA | TRBJ2-5 | TRBV10-3 | CAISEGRDETQYF
NA | TRBJ1-2 | TRBV19 | CASSHGTVYGYTF
TRBD2 | TRBJ2-1 | TRBV5-1 | CASSLGGDGEQFF
TRBD1 | TRBJ2-3 | TRBV29-1 | CSVDGTGDTQYF
NA | TRBJ2-1 | TRBV7-9 | CASSPFRGNEQFF
TRBD2 | TRBJ2-3 | TRBV7-2 | CASSPRTSGATDTQYF
NA | TRBJ2-7 | TRBV20-1 | CSPQGRHPYEQYF
NA | TRBJ2-3 | TRBV7-2 | CASSFLSSTDTQYF
NA | TRBJ2-3 | TRBV30 | CAWSRNLVTDTQYF
NA | TRBJ2-2 | TRBV29-1 | CSVESSANTGELFF
TRBD1 | TRBJ1-2 | TRBV5-1 | CASTRGDRVDGYTF
NA | TRBJ2-7 | TRBV7-9 | CASSPPRSYEQYF
NA | TRBJ1-6 | TRBV3-1 | CASSQEGSPLHF
NA | TRBJ2-3 | TRBV24-1 | CATSDLSGPSTDTQYF
NA | TRBJ2-2 | TRBV4-2 | CASSPRLVNTGELFF
TRBD1 | TRBJ2-1 | TRBV20-1 | CSAGTANYNEQFF
NA | TRBJ2-7 | TRBV30 | CAWSVAGTEQYF
NA | TRBJ2-3 | TRBV7-2 | CASSRRTDTQYF
NA | TRBJ2-1 | TRBV7-2 | CASSEQGARMGGEQFF
NA | TRBJ2-3 | TRBV2 | CASSEQGPPRISPDTQYF
TRBD2 | TRBJ2-3 | TRBV20-1 | CSARPSGSTDTQYF
NA | TRBJ2-1 | TRBV11-2 | CASSPGLSNEQFF
NA | TRBJ1-6 | TRBV3-1 | CASSPEGARLPLHF
NA | TRBJ2-7 | TRBV7-2 | CASSSQGYYEQYF
TRBD2 | TRBJ2-3 | TRBV12-3/TRBV12-4 | CASSPQAGGQEDTQYF
NA | TRBJ2-7 | TRBV19 | CASSGALTYEQYF
NA | TRBJ2-1 | TRBV18 | CASSPSRGRDNEQFF
NA | TRBJ2-5 | TRBV7-2 | CASSPAAVTETQYF
TRBD1 | TRBJ2-6 | TRBV10-3 | CAISDRGTGGANVLTF
TRBD2 | TRBJ2-1 | TRBV11-3 | CASSPRLAQYNEQFF